This TCR beta chain originates from a study of patients and donors after allogeneic stem cell transplantation. TCRdb re-called the RT-PCR reads through MiXCR, storing one row per CDR3 protein. The sample shows roughly 140,000 distinct CDR3 sequences, approximately 37% of them seen only once. The source of this sequence is a human donor who was either an allogeneic HSCT recipient or a stem cell or donor lymphocyte infusion donor (not recorded which). It is not recorded whose cells these are; they may come from a transplant donor. The specimen sequenced was blood, either unsorted or a sorted T cell fraction (not recorded which).

The CDR3 DNA reads as TGCGCCAGCAGCCCGTATGGGCTCGGGCCCTTCCAGCATTTT. The encoded protein is CASSPYGLGPFQHF. The chain recombines TRBV5-1 with TRBJ1-5; no definite D call. The length of the CDR3 is 14 residues. CDR1 and CDR2 (germline): SGHRS, YFSETQ. V lost 4 bases and J lost 12, with 20 bases in between. Looking up the rest from reference TRBV5-1 and TRBJ1-5 gives the full variable domain: KAGVTQTPRYLIKTRGQQVTLSCSPISGHRSVSWYQQTPGQGLQFLFEYFSETQRNKGNFPGRFSGRQFSNSRSEMNVSTLELGDSALYLCASSPYGLGPFQHFGDGTRLSIL.